This T cell receptor beta chain was observed in a study of control samples from healthy donors and cancer patients. CDR1 and CDR2 (germline): SGHNT, YYREEE (reference sequence). The CDR3 has 18 residues. The ends lost 5 bases at V and 3 bases at J; junction bases unmatched: 7. Measured with immunoSEQ multiplex PCR; TCRdb has only the in-frame clones, and not every one. This table has some 200,000 clones, just under 95% appearing once. The sequenced sample was blood. The sequence came from a man aged 50 or older in good health. V and J are TRBV5-4 and TRBJ2-2; 16 bases are shared with TRBD2. CDR3 coding DNA: TGTGCCAGCAGTTCTGGGACTAGCGGGGGGGCTCACACCGGGGAGCTGTTTTTT. Its protein product is CASSSGTSGGAHTGELFF.